The sequence of this TCR beta chain was determined in a study of blood T cells in healthy people across ages. Findings and caveats of the study: It was not possible, with unsorted PBMCs, to conclusively compare naive and antigen-experienced cells.

Remarks on this clonotype: As yet, its antigen is unknown.

The authors ran a second PCR of 7 to 11 cycles using a sample-barcoded 5' primer and a J-beta primer mix. Every single cDNA molecule received a tag from a template-switch adaptor with 12 random nucleotides. TCRdb processed the 5' RACE reads anew with MiXCR; each CDR3 protein has one entry. Counted here are more than 1,400,000 distinct CDR3 sequences, 42% occurring once; the ten biggest clones make up approximately 7.9%. From germline, CDR1 is SGHTS and CDR2 YDEGEE. V was shortened by 4 bases and J by 9 bases, with 17 bases between the two germline ends. The CDR3 is 14 amino acids. The source is a woman younger than 35 in good health. The V call is TRBV5-8, the J call TRBJ2-1; tentative D call: TRBD2 (7 bases). The material sequenced was blood. The CDR3 nucleotides read TGTGCCAGCAGCCTGGGGGGGCCTTACCTTGAGCAGTTCTTC. This codes for CASSLGGPYLEQFF.